The sample holds a few counts of the clone carrying this TCR beta chain. Its specificity is unknown. Sample-barcoded 5' priming and a J-beta primer mix drove a second PCR of about 6 to 12 cycles. From the 5' RACE reads, TCRdb called clonotypes with MiXCR, one entry per CDR3 protein. This table holds more than 650,000 distinct CDR3 sequences, roughly 53% found once. Donors ranged from about 6 to 90 years old and were healthy Caucasians in Russia. This sample was included in a study of blood T cells in healthy people across ages. The study, taken as a whole, reports: Age brought a roughly linear fall in TCR beta diversity measured per million T cells.

This CDR3 contains 13 residues. V lost 3 bases to trimming and J lost 3 bases, with 9 bases between them. Germline CDR1 reads SGHDT; CDR2 reads YYEEEE. The source of this sequence is an older man in good health. What was sequenced was blood. The chain couples TRBV5-6 to TRBJ1-2; the D gene is possibly TRBD1 (5 bases). The CDR3 region is CASSWGGDYGYTF. Written as DNA, the CDR3 is TGTGCCAGCAGCTGGGGAGGGGACTATGGCTACACCTTC.